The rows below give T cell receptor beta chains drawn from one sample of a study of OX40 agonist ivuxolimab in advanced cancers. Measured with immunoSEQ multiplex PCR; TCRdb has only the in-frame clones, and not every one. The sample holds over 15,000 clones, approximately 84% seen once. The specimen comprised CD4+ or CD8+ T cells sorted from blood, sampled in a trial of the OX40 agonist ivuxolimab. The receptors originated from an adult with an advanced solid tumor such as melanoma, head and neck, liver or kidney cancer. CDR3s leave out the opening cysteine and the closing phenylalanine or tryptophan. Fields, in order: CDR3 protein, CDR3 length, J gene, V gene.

ASSYGQGPYEQY | 12 | TRBJ2-7 | TRBV2
ASSYSTGSGRDEQY | 14 | TRBJ2-7 | TRBV7-2
ASSPLGATSYNEQF | 14 | TRBJ2-1 | TRBV14
ASSLGLAGDTQY | 12 | TRBJ2-3 | TRBV18
ATSMSSGVGGELF | 13 | TRBJ2-2 | TRBV15
ASRNRGGGNEKLF | 13 | TRBJ1-4 | TRBV27
ASSLDGPGELF | 11 | TRBJ2-2 | TRBV7-9
ASSLWALAGGPGELF | 15 | TRBJ2-2 | TRBV28
ASSIAAGYVQPQH | 13 | TRBJ1-5 | TRBV19
ASSLSSLDTQY | 11 | TRBJ2-3 | TRBV7-3
ASSSTGTSVYNEQF | 14 | TRBJ2-1 | TRBV6-5
ASSLGGSLAYEQY | 13 | TRBJ2-7 | TRBV11-1
ASSLRLSYNEQF | 12 | TRBJ2-1 | TRBV7-6
ASSVAGTSGMEQY | 13 | TRBJ2-7 | TRBV9
ASSPRDYNNEQF | 12 | TRBJ2-1 | TRBV18
ASSVPSPSSYNEQF | 14 | TRBJ2-1 | TRBV18
ASSRQGIGQPQH | 12 | TRBJ1-5 | TRBV13
ASSLYPTGTTSNQPQH | 16 | TRBJ1-5 | TRBV28
ASSIPNSPLH | 10 | TRBJ1-6 | TRBV27
ASSHASATNEKLF | 13 | TRBJ1-4 | TRBV4-1
ASSLRGTYNEQF | 12 | TRBJ2-1 | TRBV4-2
ASSPTGTGGLGYT | 13 | TRBJ1-2 | TRBV4-3
ASSLEGTRGGELF | 13 | TRBJ2-2 | TRBV5-5
ASSSGLAGGINIQY | 14 | TRBJ2-4 | TRBV11-2
ASSLVGLAGTDTQY | 14 | TRBJ2-3 | TRBV7-9
ASSPSRTGGYGGDTGELF | 18 | TRBJ2-2 | TRBV5-1
ASSPFERQGNGYT | 13 | TRBJ1-2 | TRBV4-1